These 24 T cell receptor beta chains came from one sample sequenced in a study of shared clonotypes between healthy human individuals. The data were produced by immunoSEQ multiplex PCR, yet TCRdb's version contains in-frame clones alone and is incomplete. The repertoire consists of around 2.5 million clones, with more than 85% occurring once and the leading ten covering 0.36%. The sequencing input was naive CD4+ T cells from PBMCs. This sample's subset: CD45RA+ positively selected. The receptors stem from a man aged 18 to 30 in good health. Some clones in this sample may be carry-over from other donors' samples.

The rearrangement links TRBV10-3 to TRBJ1-3; D is undetermined. The germline V and J ends were trimmed by 4 bases and 0 bases, with 4 bases remaining between them. This CDR3 has 13 residues. Germline CDR1 and CDR2: ENHRY and SYGVKD. The CDR3 sequence is CAISAGSGNTIYF. The CDR3 coding sequence is TGTGCCATCAGTGCCGGCTCTGGAAACACCATATATTTT.

The chain's CDR3 is CASSPVDKGLMNTEAFF. The CDR3 DNA reads TGTGCCAGCTCACCAGTTGACAAGGGCTTGATGAACACTGAAGCTTTCTTT. The V gene is TRBV18, the J gene TRBJ1-1; D uncertain. Germline CDR1 reads KGHSH; CDR2 reads LQKENI. Trimming took 2 bases from V and 0 from J, leaving 16 bases between them. CDR3 length equals 17 residues. Combining the CDR3 with reference TRBV18 and TRBJ1-1 gives the whole variable domain NAGVMQNPRHLVRRRGQEARLRCSPMKGHSHVYWYRQLPEEGLKFMVYLQKENIIDESGMPKERFSAEFPKEGPSILRIQQVVRGDSAAYFCASSPVDKGLMNTEAFFGQGTRLTVV.

The sample holds one count of this clone. The V call is TRBV7-2, the J call TRBJ1-5; 9 bases are a match to TRBD1. This CDR3 comprises 16 residues. V gave up 5 bases and J gave up 2 bases; unmatched junction bases: 7. In germline, CDR1 is SGHTA, CDR2 FQGNSA. CDR3 region: CASSARTGEGNQPQHF. As DNA, the CDR3 is TGTGCCAGCAGCGCGCGGACAGGGGAGGGCAATCAGCCCCAGCATTTT.

The chain couples TRBV5-4 to TRBJ2-5; 10 bases line up with TRBD2. In germline, CDR1 is SGHNT, CDR2 YYREEE (reference sequence). The CDR3 has 17 residues. The junction had 5 bases not matched to a gene; V was cut back by 0 bases and J by 0 bases. The CDR3 DNA sequence: TGTGCCAGCAGCTTGGAAGTAACTAGCGGGAACCAAGAGACCCAGTACTTC. It codes for CASSLEVTSGNQETQYF.

This clone has only a few counts. The rearrangement joins TRBV28 to TRBJ2-1, with a tentative D call TRBD2 (6 bases). Germline loops: CDR1 MDHEN, CDR2 SYDVKM. This CDR3 region has 15 residues. V lost 5 bases and J lost 7, with 18 bases in between. Here the CDR3 reads CASSPAGGRTNEQFF. CDR3 nucleotides: TGTGCCAGCAGTCCCGCCGGAGGGCGCACGAATGAGCAGTTCTTC.

The gene calls are TRBV10-2 and TRBJ1-4, with D perhaps matching TRBD1 (5 bases). CDR3 length equals 13 residues. The V gene lost 7 bases and the J gene lost 7 bases, with 13 bases spanning the gap. CDR1 and CDR2 from the germline V gene are WSHSY and SAAADI. CDR3 sequence: CASKGYATEKLFF. The CDR3 DNA reads TGCGCCAGCAAGGGGTACGCCACTGAAAAACTGTTTTTT.

The chain recombines TRBV19 with TRBJ2-1; 11 bases map to TRBD2. The germline gives CDR1 LNHDA, CDR2 SQIVND (reference sequence). This CDR3 comprises 16 residues. Trimming cost V 4 bases and J 8 bases; bases outside gene matches: 10. The CDR3 DNA follows: TGTGCCAGTAGTACAGGACTAGCGGGTGGGACGGATGAGCAGTTCTTC. It is translated as CASSTGLAGGTDEQFF.

The chain uses TRBV29-1 and TRBJ2-5; possibly TRBD2 for D (7 bases). The V and J ends lost 4 bases and 4 bases respectively, with 28 bases between them. The CDR3 totals 18 residues. Per germline, CDR1 SQVTM and CDR2 ANQGSEA. CDR3 sequence (DNA): TGCAGCGTTGCTACGCTCCCTGGGGGGGCAGGAGGCAGAGAGACCCAGTACTTC. As protein: CSVATLPGGAGGRETQYF.

The CDR3 sequence: CASSGQGVYGYTF. The DNA of the CDR3 is TGTGCCAGCTCAGGACAGGGGGTCTATGGCTACACCTTC. The J gene is TRBJ1-2, the V gene TRBV18; 10 bases line up with TRBD1. V trimming: 5 bases; J trimming: 4 bases; junction bases outside the gene matches: 1. Germline CDR1 and CDR2: KGHSH and LQKENI. There are 13 residues in the CDR3.

J is TRBJ2-3 and V is TRBV28; 7 bases match TRBD1. Germline trimming cut 5 bases from V and 5 bases from J; bases unmatched to any gene: 7. CDR1 MDHEN and CDR2 SYDVKM come from the germline V gene. The CDR3 has 14 residues. CDR3 DNA: TGTGCCAGCAGTCCCCAAGGGGGCCGAGATACGCAGTATTTT. This gives the protein CASSPQGGRDTQYF. Together with reference TRBV28 and TRBJ2-3, the CDR3 gives the full variable domain: DVKVTQSSRYLVKRTGEKVFLECVQDMDHENMFWYRQDPGLGLRLIYFSYDVKMKEKGDIPEGYSVSREKKERFSLILESASTNQTSMYLCASSPQGGRDTQYFGPGTRLTVL.

The V call is TRBV11-2, the J call TRBJ2-1; 8 nucleotides agree with TRBD1. Germline V CDR1 and CDR2: SGHAT, FQNNGV. The CDR3 sequence is 13 residues long. Trimming took 0 bases from V and 12 from J; bases not matched to a gene: 4. This CDR3 is CASSLETGVGQFF. CDR3 DNA sequence: TGTGCCAGCAGCTTAGAGACAGGGGTTGGGCAGTTCTTC.

This sequence joins TRBV5-5 and TRBJ2-3; 10 positions agree with TRBD1. Germline CDR1 and CDR2: SGHKS and YYEKEE (reference sequence). The CDR3 has 16 residues. The V segment lost 4 bases and the J segment 7 bases; nucleotides outside the gene matches: 12. The CDR3 sequence: CASSVRGQGVGYTQYF. CDR3 nucleotides: TGTGCCAGCAGCGTCAGAGGACAGGGGGTCGGATATACGCAGTATTTT.

The chain is built from TRBV9 and TRBJ2-1; 7 nucleotides agree with TRBD2. Germline V gives CDR1 SGDLS, CDR2 YYNGEE. The CDR3 has 16 amino acids. Unmatched junction bases numbered 8, after V lost 3 bases and J lost 2 bases. CDR3 residues: CASSGFGREAYNEQFF. CDR3 bases: TGTGCCAGCAGCGGTTTTGGGAGGGAGGCCTACAATGAGCAGTTCTTC.

A word on this clone: The same CDR3 also results from other DNA sequences found in this sample. The chain carries TRBV28 and TRBJ1-3, with no clear D. CDR1 and CDR2 from the germline V gene are MDHEN and SYDVKM. The CDR3 length is 13 residues. The ends were cut back, 6 bases at V and 0 bases at J, with 6 bases in the middle. The CDR3 DNA reads as TGTGCCAGCAGCCCGGGCTCTGGAAACACCATATATTTT. Translated: CASSPGSGNTIYF. Combining the CDR3 with reference TRBV28 and TRBJ1-3 gives the whole variable domain DVKVTQSSRYLVKRTGEKVFLECVQDMDHENMFWYRQDPGLGLRLIYFSYDVKMKEKGDIPEGYSVSREKKERFSLILESASTNQTSMYLCASSPGSGNTIYFGEGSWLTVV.

This clone was counted between two and nine times. V and J are TRBV9 and TRBJ1-1; D unresolved. Looked up from germline, CDR1 is SGDLS and CDR2 is YYNGEE. This CDR3 has 13 amino acids. V shed 4 bases and J shed 0 bases, with 7 bases lying between them. The DNA for the CDR3 is TGTGCCAGCAGCCCAGGTATGAACACTGAAGCTTTCTTT. Its translation: CASSPGMNTEAFF.

V usage is TRBV5-6 and J usage is TRBJ1-1; perhaps TRBD1 as D (6 bases). The CDR3 length is 15 residues. Trimming took 1 base from V and 1 from J, leaving 11 bases between them. The germline V gene encodes CDR1 SGHDT and CDR2 YYEEEE. CDR3 DNA: TGTGCCAGCAGCTTGCTTGGGACACCGAACACTGAAGCTTTCTTT. It codes for CASSLLGTPNTEAFF.

On this clone: Distinct nucleotide sequences in the sample also encode this CDR3. The V call is TRBV5-1, the J call TRBJ2-1; 10 bases align to TRBD2. The germline gives CDR1 SGHRS, CDR2 YFSETQ. V trimming: 2 bases; J trimming: 4 bases; junction bases outside the gene matches: 3. CDR3 size: 15 residues. The chain's CDR3 is CASSLAGGIYNEQFF. The CDR3 DNA sequence: TGCGCCAGCAGCTTAGCGGGAGGGATATACAATGAGCAGTTCTTC.

The chain combines TRBV29-1 with TRBJ1-1, with 7 nucleotides matching TRBD1. The V segment lost 4 bases and the J segment 0 bases; nucleotides outside the gene matches: 11. This CDR3 is 16 amino acids long. Germline V CDR1 and CDR2: SQVTM, ANQGSEA. The CDR3 DNA follows: TGCAGCGTTGTAGAATGGGTGACAGGGATGAACACTGAAGCTTTCTTT. It translates to CSVVEWVTGMNTEAFF.

The chain uses TRBV6-5 and TRBJ2-2; tentatively, D is TRBD2 (6 bases). Germline V lookup: CDR1 MNHEY, CDR2 SVGAGI. The CDR3 is 16 residues long. Deletions cut 0 bases from V and 4 bases from J, with 12 bases between. In nucleotides, the CDR3 is TGTGCCAGCAGTTACTCGACGGCTAGCGCCACCGGGGAGCTGTTTTTT. Residues: CASSYSTASATGELFF.

The chain recombines TRBV18 with TRBJ2-7, with D maybe TRBD2 (6 bases). V was clipped by 2 bases and J by 7 bases, with 9 bases between them. The CDR3 length is 12 residues. CDR1 and CDR2 from the germline V gene are KGHSH and LQKENI. The CDR3 protein is CASSPGGSEQYF. The DNA for the CDR3 is TGTGCCAGCTCACCAGGAGGGAGTGAGCAGTACTTC.

This rearrangement joins TRBV2 to TRBJ1-5; tentative D call: TRBD1 (6 bases). CDR1 SNHLY and CDR2 FYNNEI come from the germline V gene. V was trimmed by 9 bases and J by 1 base, leaving 7 bases between them. The CDR3 runs to 12 residues. DNA for the CDR3: TGTGCCAGTGGACAGAGCAATCAGCCCCAGCATTTT. It codes for CASGQSNQPQHF. The entire variable domain, with the rest obtained from reference TRBV2 and TRBJ1-5, is as follows: EPEVTQTPSHQVTQMGQEVILRCVPISNHLYFYWYRQILGQKVEFLVSFYNNEISEKSEIFDDQFSVERPDGSNFTLKIRSTKLEDSAMYFCASGQSNQPQHFGDGTRLSIL.

V usage is TRBV11-2 and J usage is TRBJ2-7; TRBD2 aligns across 10 bases. The CDR3 has 16 residues. Trimming took 5 bases from V and 4 from J; bases not matched to a gene: 11. Germline assignment: CDR1 SGHAT and CDR2 FQNNGV. The CDR3 DNA follows: TGTGCCAGCAGCAAAAACCAAGCGGGAGGGCCGTACGAGCAGTACTTC. Protein product: CASSKNQAGGPYEQYF. The full variable domain, with the rest looked up from reference TRBV11-2 and TRBJ2-7, is EAGVAQSPRYKIIEKRQSVAFWCNPISGHATLYWYQQILGQGPKLLIQFQNNGVVDDSQLPKDRFSAERLKGVDSTLKIQPAKLEDSAVYLCASSKNQAGGPYEQYFGPGTRLTVT.

The V call is TRBV4-1, the J call TRBJ1-4, with TRBD1 identical over 11 bases. There are 14 residues in the CDR3. The V gene's germline CDR1 is MGHRA and CDR2 YSYEKL. With V trimmed by 2 bases and J by 12 bases, 5 bases remained unmatched. The CDR3 DNA reads as TGCGCCAGCAGCCAATGGGGGACAGGGGGTGAACTGTTTTTT. It translates to CASSQWGTGGELFF.

This clone was observed a single time. Other nucleotide sequences in the sample specify the same CDR3. This chain links TRBV7-2 with TRBJ1-2; D unclear. The ends were cut back, 1 base at V and 0 bases at J, with 6 bases in the middle. Looked up from germline, CDR1 is SGHTA and CDR2 is FQGNSA. CDR3 size: 14 residues. As DNA, the CDR3 is TGTGCCAGCAGCTTAGTTGGGGCTAACTATGGCTACACCTTC. Its translation is CASSLVGANYGYTF.